These 28 T cell receptor beta chains originate from one sample sequenced in a study of cytomegalovirus exposure and HLA in healthy donors. The PCR made use of 60 Vbeta and 13 Jbeta primers. Method: immunoSEQ multiplex PCR; TCRdb's copy keeps in-frame clones and lacks some. The table lists some 150,000 clones, around 90% of them singletons. The specimen sequenced was PBMCs. These receptors all come from a woman in her twenties or thirties in good health and CMV-seronegative.

This clone was counted once. This chain connects TRBV27 to TRBJ2-3; 8 nucleotides align to TRBD2. Germline CDR1 and CDR2: MNHEY and SMNVEV (reference sequence). The CDR3 is made up of 16 amino acids. Trimming removed 4 bases from V and 2 bases from J; junction bases left unmatched: 8. Here the CDR3 DNA reads TGTGCCAGCAGTTCAATAACTAGCGGCTACACAGATACGCAGTATTTT. Translated, it gives CASSSITSGYTDTQYF.

The chain employs TRBV29-1 and TRBJ1-1, with 7 bases identical to TRBD1. The CDR3 is 13 residues long. CDR1 and CDR2 (germline): SQVTM, ANQGSEA. The junction had 6 bases not matched to a gene; V was cut back by 7 bases and J by 1 base. CDR3: CSAEDRKNTEAFF. CDR3 DNA sequence: TGCAGCGCCGAGGACAGGAAGAACACTGAAGCTTTCTTT. Together with reference TRBV29-1 and TRBJ1-1, the CDR3 gives the full variable domain: SAVISQKPSRDICQRGTSLTIQCQVDSQVTMMFWYRQQPGQSLTLIATANQGSEATYESGFVIDKFPISRPNLTFSTLTVSNMSPEDSSIYLCSAEDRKNTEAFFGQGTRLTVV.

This chain links TRBV7-6 with TRBJ1-6, with a possible D match to TRBD1 (5 bases). Per germline, CDR1 SGHVS and CDR2 FNYEAQ. The length of the CDR3 is 17 residues. The V and J ends lost 2 bases and 7 bases respectively, with 18 bases between them. CDR3 DNA: TGTGCCAGCAGCTTACTTCAAACAGGTGGATCAAATTCACCCCTCCACTTT. The encoded protein is CASSLLQTGGSNSPLHF.

The chain joins TRBV4-1 to TRBJ2-3; D perhaps matches TRBD2 (5 bases). The CDR3 totals 13 residues. V was clipped by 4 bases and J by 10 bases, with 15 bases between them. Germline V gives CDR1 MGHRA, CDR2 YSYEKL. The CDR3 loop reads CASSPGLGISQYF. The DNA for the CDR3 is TGCGCCAGCAGCCCAGGACTGGGGATTTCGCAGTATTTT.

The rearrangement links TRBV25-1 to TRBJ1-2, with D possibly TRBD1 on 6 matching bases. From germline, CDR1 is MGHDK and CDR2 SYGVNS. Trimming left V 5 bases short and J 4 bases short, with 11 bases between. The CDR3 is 13 amino acids. CDR3 nucleotide sequence: TGTGCCAGCAGTTCGGAACAGGGCTATGGCTACACCTTC. This sequence encodes CASSSEQGYGYTF.

J is TRBJ2-2 and V is TRBV5-4, with 10 nucleotides matching TRBD1. Germline CDR1 and CDR2: SGHNT and YYREEE (reference sequence). The CDR3 is 15 amino acids. Germline trimming cut 3 bases from V and 7 bases from J; bases unmatched to any gene: 6. CDR3 in DNA: TGTGCCAGCAGCTCCCGACAGGGGGCAGGCGGGGAGCTGTTTTTT. As protein: CASSSRQGAGGELFF.

V is TRBV7-2 and J is TRBJ2-5, with TRBD2 matching 12 bases. The CDR3 consists of 17 residues. Germline CDR1 SGHTA, CDR2 FQGNSA. The V segment lost 1 base and the J segment 2 bases; nucleotides outside the gene matches: 5. CDR3 protein: CASSLGPSGGAQETQYF. Here the CDR3 DNA reads TGTGCCAGCAGCTTAGGACCTAGCGGGGGGGCACAAGAGACCCAGTACTTC.

This clone was found once. The chain has TRBV29-1 and TRBJ1-2, with D uncertain. The CDR3 is 12 amino acids. The germline V and J ends were trimmed by 1 base and 11 bases, with 14 bases remaining between them. Germline assignment: CDR1 SQVTM and CDR2 ANQGSEA. The CDR3 nucleotides read TGCAGCGTTGAAGGCAGAGGGTCCGTATACACCTTC. It translates to CSVEGRGSVYTF.

The genes are TRBV2 and TRBJ2-5, with unresolved D. The closer fit of TRBJ2-7 to the DNA end suggests the J call may be wrong. This CDR3 comprises 15 residues. Germline lookup yields CDR1 SNHLY and CDR2 FYNNEI. CDR3 protein: CASSERLRSSYEQYF. For the CDR3, the DNA is TGTGCCAGCAGTGAGAGGCTGCGGAGCTCCTACGAGCAGTACTTC.

This clone came up a few times. This chain joins TRBV21-1 and TRBJ1-4; the table names TRBD1, a call not compared with the DNA. TRBV21-1 is noted as a pseudogene. CDR3 size: 12 residues. For the CDR3, the DNA is TGTGCCAGCAGCAAAGTAGGGGCCAAACTGTTTTTT. Translating gives CASSKVGAKLFF.

V and J are TRBV4-1 and TRBJ2-5, with 10 bases lining up with TRBD2. The J call is doubtful: the DNA matches TRBJ2-7 better. This CDR3 spans 14 amino acids. Germline-derived CDR1 and CDR2 are MGHRA and YSYEKL. CDR3 nucleotides: TGCGCCAGCATGAGGACTAGCGGCGCCTACGAGCAGTACTTC. The encoded protein is CASMRTSGAYEQYF.

The CDR3 sequence is CASSKNGDRGYNEQFF. For the CDR3, the DNA is TGTGCCAGCAGCAAAAATGGGGACAGGGGATACAATGAGCAGTTCTTC. V gene TRBV21-1 combines with J gene TRBJ2-1; the listed D gene, TRBD1, was not tested against the DNA. TRBV21-1 is reported as a pseudogene. The CDR3 runs 16 residues.

The J gene is TRBJ2-1, the V gene TRBV7-3, with 9 nucleotides matching TRBD1. J lost 7 bases, V lost 3 bases, and 10 bases had no gene match. The V gene's germline CDR1 is SGHTA and CDR2 FQGTGA. The CDR3 extends over 16 amino acids. The DNA for the CDR3 is TGTGCCAGCAGCTTTTCAGGGACAGGGATGTTAAATGAGCAGTTCTTC. Translated, it gives CASSFSGTGMLNEQFF.

CDR3 nucleotide sequence: TGTGCCAGCAGCTTGGCGGCAGGGTACGGCTACGAGCAGTACTTC. Translated, it gives CASSLAAGYGYEQYF. This chain uses TRBV5-5 with TRBJ2-7; possible D gene TRBD1, 5 bases. The ends were cut back, 0 bases at V and 3 bases at J, with 13 bases in the middle. The CDR3 sequence is 15 residues long. From germline, CDR1 is SGHKS and CDR2 YYEKEE (reference sequence).

The rearrangement uses TRBV27 and TRBJ1-5; 8 positions match TRBD1. Germline-derived CDR1 and CDR2 are MNHEY and SMNVEV (reference sequence). V gave up 6 bases and J gave up 0 bases; unmatched junction bases: 16. CDR3 size: 19 residues. The CDR3 DNA is TGTGCCAGCAGGCATACAGGGACAGGACGATTTTATAGCAATCAGCCCCAGCATTTT. Residues: CASRHTGTGRFYSNQPQHF.

This clone was counted only a few times. The chain joins TRBV6-1 to TRBJ1-1, with 11 bases fitting TRBD1. Germline lookup yields CDR1 MNHNS and CDR2 SASEGT. The CDR3 totals 15 residues. V dropped 6 bases and J dropped 5; count of bases not matched to a gene: 8. CDR3 sequence (DNA): TGTGCCAGCAGACAGCCGGGACAGGGGGAAACTGAAGCTTTCTTT. Protein product: CASRQPGQGETEAFF.

The chain combines TRBV23-1 with TRBJ2-3; D uncertain. TRBV23-1 is placed among ORFs of uncertain function. V gave up 7 bases and J gave up 8 bases, with 7 bases separating them. The CDR3 totals 10 residues. CDR3 amino acids: CASTLGTQYF. In nucleotides, the CDR3 is TGCGCCAGCACTCTCGGTACGCAGTATTTT.

Comment on this clone: At one end the junction does not follow the germline gene, possibly because of a read error. The V and J genes are TRBV5-1 and TRBJ2-7; perhaps TRBD2 as D (6 bases). The CDR3 is made up of 13 amino acids. CDR1 and CDR2 (germline): SGHRS, YFSETQ. The CDR3: CASSLDYTYEQYF. The CDR3 bases are TGCGCCAGCAGTTTGGACTACACCTACGAGCAGTACTTC.

V gene TRBV19 combines with J gene TRBJ2-2; unclear D gene. CDR3 length equals 13 residues. V lost 6 bases and J lost 6, with 11 bases in between. The germline V gene has CDR1 LNHDA and CDR2 SQIVND (reference sequence). CDR3 DNA sequence: TGTGCCAGTAGCATGTTGGCAGCCGGGGAGCTGTTTTTT. Amino acids: CASSMLAAGELFF.

The count of this clone is one. V and J are TRBV6-6 and TRBJ2-5, with a weak D call TRBD1 (5 bases). CDR1 is MNHNY and CDR2 is SVGAGI in the germline V gene (reference sequence). V lost 6 bases, J lost 4 bases, and 15 bases lay in between. The CDR3 has 14 residues. CDR3 loop: CASRNQGWRETQYF. CDR3 coding DNA: TGTGCCAGCAGGAATCAGGGTTGGCGAGAGACCCAGTACTTC.

The chain couples TRBV5-1 to TRBJ2-7, with 9 bases aligning to TRBD1. Germline lookup yields CDR1 SGHRS and CDR2 YFSETQ. The CDR3 totals 14 residues. Trimming took 2 bases from V and 7 from J; bases not matched to a gene: 7. The CDR3 is CASSLGQGPGEQYF. CDR3 in DNA: TGCGCCAGCAGCTTAGGACAGGGGCCGGGGGAGCAGTACTTC.

CDR3 protein: CASSQVTVTYEQYF. In DNA form, the CDR3 reads TGCGCCAGCAGCCAAGTAACAGTAACCTACGAGCAGTACTTC. The chain employs TRBV4-1 and TRBJ2-7, with unresolved D. Germline V gene sequence: CDR1 MGHRA, CDR2 YSYEKL. V lost 1 base and J lost 2, with 9 bases in between. The CDR3 contains 14 residues.

The chain carries TRBV19 and TRBJ1-2, with 8 bases matching TRBD1. This CDR3 region has 15 residues. Trimming took 5 bases from V and 10 from J; bases not matched to a gene: 15. In germline, CDR1 is LNHDA, CDR2 SQIVND (reference sequence). The chain's CDR3 is CASSPSRGPGFVYTF. For the CDR3, the DNA is TGTGCCAGTAGTCCTTCCAGGGGGCCGGGTTTCGTCTACACCTTC. Variable domain in full (rest from reference TRBV19 and TRBJ1-2): DGGITQSPKYLFRKEGQNVTLSCEQNLNHDAMYWYRQDPGQGLRLIYYSQIVNDFQKGDIAEGYSVSREKKESFPLTVTSAQKNPTAFYLCASSPSRGPGFVYTFGSGTRLTVV.

The chain has TRBV9 and TRBJ2-3; D is perhaps TRBD2 (6 bases). CDR3 size: 14 residues. From germline, CDR1 is SGDLS and CDR2 YYNGEE. The V end lost 7 bases, the J end lost 2 bases, and 14 bases lay between the germline ends. The CDR3, as DNA: TGTGCCAGCGGAGGGATGGAATTCACAGATACGCAGTATTTT. Protein: CASGGMEFTDTQYF.

This chain links TRBV9 with TRBJ1-4; TRBD1 matches 7 bases. CDR3 length: 14 residues. The V gene end was trimmed by 6 bases and the J gene end by 0 bases; junction bases not matched to a gene: 2. CDR1 is SGDLS, CDR2 YYNGEE, per germline. CDR3 nucleotide sequence: TGTGCCAGCACCCAGGGGGCAACTAATGAAAAACTGTTTTTT. It specifies CASTQGATNEKLFF.

The genes are TRBV5-1 and TRBJ2-3; no clear D. The germline CDR1 and CDR2 sequences are SGHRS and YFSETQ. Deletions cut 0 bases from V and 0 bases from J, with 5 bases between. This CDR3 spans 14 amino acids. As DNA, the CDR3 is TGCGCCAGCAGCTTGGATATTAGCACAGATACGCAGTATTTT. It specifies CASSLDISTDTQYF.

V gene TRBV7-2 combines with J gene TRBJ1-3; no firm D call. The CDR3 covers 15 residues. CDR1 and CDR2 (germline): SGHTA, FQGNSA. The V end was cut by 1 base, the J end by 3 bases, with 10 bases between. CDR3 sequence: CASSLGQVGGNTIYF. The DNA for the CDR3 is TGTGCCAGCAGCTTAGGTCAGGTTGGTGGAAACACCATATATTTT. The entire variable domain, with the rest obtained from reference TRBV7-2 and TRBJ1-3, is as follows: GAGVSQSPSNKVTEKGKDVELRCDPISGHTALYWYRQSLGQGLEFLIYFQGNSAPDKSGLPSDRFSAERTGGSVSTLTIQRTQQEDSAVYLCASSLGQVGGNTIYFGEGSWLTVV.

The gene calls are TRBV7-3 and TRBJ2-5; no firm D call. Germline values: CDR1 SGHTA, CDR2 FQGTGA. V dropped 2 bases and J dropped 1 base, with 11 bases sitting between them. The CDR3 is 15 residues long. DNA for the CDR3: TGTGCCAGCAGCTTATCCGAGACAACCCAAGAGACCCAGTACTTC. This codes for CASSLSETTQETQYF. Combining the CDR3 with reference TRBV7-3 and TRBJ2-5 gives the whole variable domain GAGVSQTPSNKVTEKGKYVELRCDPISGHTALYWYRQSLGQGPEFLIYFQGTGAADDSGLPNDRFFAVRPEGSVSTLKIQRTERGDSAVYLCASSLSETTQETQYFGPGTRLLVL.